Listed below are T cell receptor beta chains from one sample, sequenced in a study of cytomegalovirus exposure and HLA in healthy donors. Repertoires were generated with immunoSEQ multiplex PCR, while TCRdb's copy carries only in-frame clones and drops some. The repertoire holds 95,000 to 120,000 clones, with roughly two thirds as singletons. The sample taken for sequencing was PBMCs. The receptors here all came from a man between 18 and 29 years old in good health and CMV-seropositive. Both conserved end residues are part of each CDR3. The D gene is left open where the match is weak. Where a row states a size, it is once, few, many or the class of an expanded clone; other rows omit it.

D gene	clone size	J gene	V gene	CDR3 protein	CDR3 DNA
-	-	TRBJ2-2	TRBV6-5	CASSRTNTGELFF	TGTGCCAGCAGTCGGACTAACACCGGGGAGCTGTTTTTT
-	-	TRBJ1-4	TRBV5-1	CASRDDWGDEKLFF	TGCGCCAGCAGGGACGATTGGGGGGATGAAAAACTGTTTTTT
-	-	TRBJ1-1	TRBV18	CASSPARANTEAFF	TGTGCCAGCTCACCAGCCAGGGCGAACACTGAAGCTTTCTTT
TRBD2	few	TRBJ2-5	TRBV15	CATSRSGGRETQYF	TGTGCCACCAGCAGATCGGGGGGGCGGGAGACCCAGTACTTC
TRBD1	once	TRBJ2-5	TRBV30	CAWGTGTGLETQYF	TGTGCCTGGGGGACCGGGACAGGGTTGGAGACCCAGTACTTC
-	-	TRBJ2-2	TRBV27	CASSFCGDINTGELFF	TGTGCCAGCAGTTTCTGTGGGGACATCAACACCGGGGAGCTGTTTTTT
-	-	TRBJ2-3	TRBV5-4	CASSPVHGTDTQYF	TGTGCCAGCAGCCCGGTCCACGGCACAGATACGCAGTATTTT
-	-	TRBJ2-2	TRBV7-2	CASSPNRGGNTGELFF	TGTGCCAGCAGCCCCAACAGGGGGGGGAACACCGGGGAGCTGTTTTTT
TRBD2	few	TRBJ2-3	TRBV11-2	CASSRSYVAGAAESQYF	TGTGCCAGCAGCCGCTCTTATGTAGCGGGGGCCGCAGAGTCGCAGTATTTT
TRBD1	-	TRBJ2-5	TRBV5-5	CASRRDRGSETQYF	TGTGCCAGCAGGCGGGACAGGGGGTCAGAGACCCAGTACTTC
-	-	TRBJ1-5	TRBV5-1	CASSLTGENNQPQHF	TGCGCCAGCAGCTTGACTGGGGAGAACAATCAGCCCCAGCATTTT
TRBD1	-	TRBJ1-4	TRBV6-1	CASIRDRGPEKLFF	TGTGCCAGCATCCGGGACAGGGGACCTGAAAAACTGTTTTTT
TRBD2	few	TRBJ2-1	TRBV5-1	CASSLVGRGGDEQFF	TGCGCCAGCAGCTTGGTGGGGCGGGGGGGCGATGAGCAGTTCTTC
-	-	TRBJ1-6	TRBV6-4	CASSVQSNSPLHF	TGTGCCAGCAGTGTTCAGTCGAATTCACCCCTCCACTTT
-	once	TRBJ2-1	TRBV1	CTSSQDVATSGGANNEQFF	TGCACCAGCAGCCAAGATGTTGCGACTAGCGGGGGGGCTAACAATGAGCAGTTCTTC
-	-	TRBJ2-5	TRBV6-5	CASRKPGRETQYF	TGTGCCAGCAGAAAACCAGGGCGAGAGACCCAGTACTTC
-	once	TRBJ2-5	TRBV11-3	CASSPFADKTTQYF	TGTGCCAGCAGCCCCTTCGCCGACAAGACGACCCAGTACTTC
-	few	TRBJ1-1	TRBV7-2	CASSLRHQAQARAFF	TGTGCCAGCAGCTTACGGCATCAGGCCCAAGCAAGGGCTTTCTTT
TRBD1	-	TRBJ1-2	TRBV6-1	CAAPGTGIYGYTF	TGTGCCGCCCCCGGGACAGGGATCTATGGCTACACCTTC
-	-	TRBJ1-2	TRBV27	CASSLSPGLGGYTF	TGTGCCAGCAGTTTATCACCGGGGTTGGGTGGCTACACCTTC
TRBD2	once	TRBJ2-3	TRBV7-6	CASSPGTSGAQYF	TGTGCCAGCAGCCCCGGGACTAGCGGGGCTCAGTATTTT
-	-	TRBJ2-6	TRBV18	CASSPLSDTNNVLTF	TGTGCCAGCTCACCACTGTCGGACACGAACAACGTCCTGACTTTC
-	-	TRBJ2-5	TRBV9	CASSPRDFQETQYF	TGTGCCAGCAGCCCCCGGGACTTCCAAGAGACCCAGTACTTC
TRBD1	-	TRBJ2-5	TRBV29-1	CSVWPGDRVVETQYF	TGCAGCGTTTGGCCCGGTGACAGGGTGGTTGAGACCCAGTACTTC
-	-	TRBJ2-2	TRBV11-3	CASSRVAGELFF	TGTGCCAGCAGCCGTGTAGCCGGGGAGCTGTTTTTT
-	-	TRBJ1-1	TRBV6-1	CASLNLNTEAFF	TGTGCCAGCCTTAACTTGAACACTGAAGCTTTCTTT
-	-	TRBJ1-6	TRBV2	CASGGSSYNSPLHF	TGTGCCAGCGGTGGTAGCTCCTATAATTCACCCCTCCACTTT
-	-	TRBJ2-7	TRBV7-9	CASSKRGTAEDEQYF	TGTGCCAGCAGCAAACGCGGGACAGCAGAAGACGAGCAGTACTTC
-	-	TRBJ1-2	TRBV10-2	CASSWGDYGYTF	TGCGCCAGCTCGTGGGGAGACTATGGCTACACCTTC
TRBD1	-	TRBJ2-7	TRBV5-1	CASSLGDSSSYEQYF	TGCGCCAGCAGCTTGGGGGACAGCAGCTCCTACGAGCAGTACTTC
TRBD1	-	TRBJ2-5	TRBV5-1	CASSLMTGAKQETQYF	TGCGCCAGCAGCTTGATGACAGGGGCCAAACAAGAGACCCAGTACTTC
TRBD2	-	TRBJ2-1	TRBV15	CATSRVGLAENNEQFF	TGTGCCACCAGCAGAGTCGGACTAGCGGAGAACAATGAGCAGTTCTTC
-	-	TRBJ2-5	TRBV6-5	CASSYSYRQETQYF	TGTGCCAGCAGTTACTCTTACAGGCAAGAGACCCAGTACTTC